The sequence of this T cell receptor (beta chain) was determined in a study of blood T cell repertoires in COVID-19. Overall study: Donors in the United States, Italy and Spain gave samples during acute or convalescent COVID-19.

TCRdb's copy holds only in-frame clones and misses some; the assay was immunoSEQ multiplex PCR. This table has fewer than 200,000 clones, under 85% appearing once. This clone was recorded a few times. This clonotype was sampled from a human donor in a cohort sampled during active COVID-19. Source material: peripheral blood.

The CDR3 sequence: CASSPRGVAGDQETQYF. As DNA, the CDR3 is TGTGCCAGTAGTCCCCGCGGGGTAGCGGGGGACCAAGAGACCCAGTACTTC. The chain has TRBV19 and TRBJ2-5; 9 bases match TRBD2. Germline V gene lookup returns CDR1 LNHDA and CDR2 SQIVND (reference sequence). Trimming removed 5 bases from V and 0 bases from J; junction bases left unmatched: 10. CDR3 size: 17 residues. Based on the CDR3 plus reference TRBV19 and TRBJ2-5, the full variable domain is DGGITQSPKYLFRKEGQNVTLSCEQNLNHDAMYWYRQDPGQGLRLIYYSQIVNDFQKGDIAEGYSVSREKKESFPLTVTSAQKNPTAFYLCASSPRGVAGDQETQYFGPGTRLLVL.